Below, one T cell receptor (beta chain) is given with its context. The CDR3 is 10 residues long. Trimming removed 6 bases at V and 8 bases at J, with 4 bases between. Germline V gene sequence: CDR1 LGHNA, CDR2 YNFKEQ. This record belongs to a study of cytomegalovirus exposure and HLA in healthy donors. Primers included in the PCR were 60 Vbeta and 13 Jbeta primers. Measured with immunoSEQ multiplex PCR; TCRdb has only the in-frame clones, and not every one. This table holds more than 150,000 clones, about 81% found once. This TCR derives from a woman younger than 35 in good health and CMV-seropositive. The specimen was PBMCs. J is TRBJ1-4 and V is TRBV4-2; D not certain. CDR3 coding DNA: TGTGCCAGCAGAGAGGAAAAACTGTTTTTT. The encoded protein is CASREEKLFF.